This T cell receptor (beta chain) stems from a study of blood T cell repertoires in COVID-19. Across the whole study: Material from acute and convalescent COVID-19 was sourced from the United States, Italy and Spain. T cells, B-cell-depleted T cells, or PBMCs supplied cDNA or gDNA.

Original data processing: Estimation of nucleated cell counts relied on the amplification of reference gene primers. Clones were read by immunoSEQ multiplex PCR, and TCRdb kept only the in-frame ones, dropping some. V and J calls and clone size are copied from that table; D and trimming were computed from the DNA. The table has some 66,000 clones, roughly 90% seen once; the top ten hold around 1.3%. V lost 3 bases to trimming and J lost 5 bases; unmatched junction nucleotides: 4. The CDR3 covers 13 residues. Germline values: CDR1 LGHDT, CDR2 YNNKEL (reference sequence). Material: peripheral blood. This receptor was taken from an older woman with acute or convalescent COVID-19. The V and J genes are TRBV3-1 (or the pseudogene TRBV3-2) and TRBJ2-7; 7 bases are shared with TRBD1. CDR3 residues: CASSQTGNNEQYV. The CDR3 DNA follows: TGTGCCAGCAGCCAGACAGGGAACAACGAGCAGTACGTC.